This TCR beta chain was sequenced during a study of T-cell memory formation after mild COVID-19 (dated by TCRdb to the early 2020s). Regarding the study in general: TCR sequence clusters from the two donors were largely donor specific. T-cell clones expanding and contracting after mild COVID-19 in two donors were tracked by longitudinal TCRalpha and TCRbeta repertoire sequencing. The cohort was made up of two young adult volunteers, one female and one male, who were previously healthy.

PBMCs were isolated by Ficoll-Paque density gradient centrifugation. Of note for this clonotype: What this receptor recognizes is not known. One base away there is no much larger clone; base qualities are not given.

General conclusions and limits of the study: Contracting CD4+ clones were found mainly in CM and EM memory subsets, while CD8+ clones were enriched in EMRA. Clones contracting from day 15 to 85 had balanced CD4/CD8 phenotypes, while a second wave expanding from day 15 to 37 was biased towards CD4+. Whether the second-wave clones peaking on day 37 were SARS-CoV-2 specific was not confirmed. Only a couple of mild cases were covered by the study, and larger cohorts that include severe cases with pre-infection samples were considered necessary. The detection of some responding clones in pre-infection memory suggests that pre-existing cross-reactive memory T cells joined the SARS-CoV-2 response.

TCRdb shows the sequencer as Illumina NovaSeq 6000. TCRalpha and TCRbeta cDNA libraries were built by 5'RACE with constant-segment primers, adding sample barcodes and unique molecular identifiers. Trizol reagent was used to extract RNA from every sample. Amplification of the libraries took two PCR steps, and the second step added a second sample barcode plus Illumina TruSeq adapters. The libraries were sequenced on an Illumina NovaSeq using 2 x 150 bp paired-end reads. The paper's data handling went like this. Demultiplexing of reads and collapsing into UMI-guided consensus sequences were performed with migec v1.2.7. Using mixcr v2.1.11, UMI consensuses were aligned to TRA and TRB V and J templates and then assembled into clonotypes. Clonotypes were classified as expanded or contracted when called significant by both edgeR and NoisET, with noise models trained on biological replicates. For edgeR calls, the thresholds were a false discovery rate-adjusted p below 0.01 and a log2 fold-change of 1. As an exploratory analysis of dynamics, PCA with hierarchical clustering was applied to max-normalized trajectories of the 1000 most abundant clonotypes. The CD4 or CD8 phenotype of responding clones was assigned using the separately sequenced CD4+ and CD8+ repertoires. TCRdb applied fastp at Q25 and MiXCR to the public reads, then kept only in-frame beta chains. Here each entry gathers all rows of one CDR3 protein and keeps the most common genes and DNA. Clone size and V and J calls follow TCRdb, not the original study. Counted in this sample were fewer than 400,000 distinct CDR3 sequences; approximately 12% of them appeared once. Around 21% of the sample comes from the top ten.

Source material: PBMCs or a T cell subset sorted from them (not recorded which). This sequence was found in a young man who had mild COVID-19 (a few samples of this study predate the infection). The sample titles of this study are shuffled in the database, so cell type and time point are left out; the donor was told from shared clones.

The CDR3 region has the sequence CATSRAETQYF. The sequence in DNA is TGTGCCACCAGCAGAGCCGAGACCCAGTACTTC. The chain is made from TRBV15 and TRBJ2-5; there is no confident call for the D gene. CDR1 LNHNV and CDR2 YYDKDF were looked up in the germline V gene (reference sequence). The CDR3 contains 11 residues, cysteine and phenylalanine counted. The DNA shown is the 33-base CDR3, in frame from base 1. V loses 1 base of germline sequence and J loses 5 bases, and the interval between the two ends is 2 bases.